Below, 8 T cell receptor beta chains from the same sample are listed, as sequenced in a study of sequential checkpoint blockade in melanoma. Repertoires were generated with immunoSEQ multiplex PCR, while TCRdb's copy carries only in-frame clones and drops some. The data hold some 13,000 clones, with roughly 23% observed a single time. As for treatment: randomized to nivolumab then ipilimumab (arm A) or the reverse (arm B). Source: tumor tissue (inferred from file names), taken from a patient given nivolumab and ipilimumab in sequence. The receptor source for this set is a human donor with melanoma.

The chain carries TRBV19 and TRBJ2-7, with D possibly TRBD1 on 7 matching bases. Germline V CDR1 and CDR2: LNHDA, SQIVND (reference sequence). V was cut by 3 bases and J by 0 bases, with 18 bases left in between. The CDR3 has 17 amino acids. The CDR3 DNA reads as TGTGCCAGTAGTATGAGCCAAGGAGGGGGCTACTCCTACGAGCAGTACTTC. It specifies CASSMSQGGGYSYEQYF.

CDR3 loop: CASSPSENIQYF. CDR3 bases: TGTGCCAGCAGTCCCAGCGAAAACATTCAGTACTTC. J is TRBJ2-4 and V is TRBV6-8; D not resolved. Looked up from germline, CDR1 is MNHGY and CDR2 is SAAAGT. Between the trimmed V and J ends, which lost 5 bases and 5 bases, there was a span of 7 bases. The CDR3 contains 12 residues.

This clone was observed many times. This sequence joins TRBV6-8 and TRBJ2-2; 8 bases are shared with TRBD1. Looked up from germline, CDR1 is MNHGY and CDR2 is SAAAGT. V was clipped by 6 bases and J by 6 bases; unmatched bases: 9. The CDR3 covers 15 residues. The CDR3, as DNA: TGTGCCAGCAGAAGGTGGCAGGGGGCCGCCGGGGAGCTGTTTTTT. Amino acid sequence: CASRRWQGAAGELFF.

V and J are TRBV6-8 and TRBJ2-4; 7 bases are shared with TRBD2. Looked up from germline, CDR1 is MNHGY and CDR2 is SAAAGT. V trimming: 7 bases; J trimming: 0 bases; junction bases outside the gene matches: 6. CDR3 length: 15 amino acids. The CDR3 DNA is TGTGCCAGCAAAGCGGGAAGACTAGCCAAAAACATTCAGTACTTC. It encodes CASKAGRLAKNIQYF.

The chain employs TRBV19 and TRBJ1-5; D is undetermined. The CDR3 runs 15 residues. Deletions cut 2 bases from V and 1 base from J, with 9 bases between. Per the germline V gene, CDR1 is LNHDA and CDR2 is SQIVND (reference sequence). The CDR3 region is CASSIKGLSNQPQHF. CDR3 nucleotides: TGTGCCAGTAGTATAAAGGGTTTAAGCAATCAGCCCCAGCATTTT.

The chain employs TRBV7-8 and TRBJ2-2; D is uncertain. CDR1 is SGHVS, CDR2 FQNEAQ, per germline. Trimming stripped 1 base from V and 5 bases from J, with 8 bases between. The CDR3 is 14 amino acids. CDR3 region: CASSLEKGTGELFF. CDR3 bases: TGTGCCAGCAGCTTAGAGAAGGGAACCGGGGAGCTGTTTTTT.

This clone was seen a few times. The chain is built from TRBV6-8 and TRBJ1-1; possibly TRBD1 for D (6 bases). V lost 5 bases to trimming and J lost 9 bases, with 19 bases between them. The CDR3 is made up of 14 amino acids. The germline gives CDR1 MNHGY, CDR2 SAAAGT. CDR3 coding DNA: TGTGCCAGCAGTGCCCAACAGGGTACAGGCAAAGCTTTCTTT. Translating gives CASSAQQGTGKAFF.

The rearrangement links TRBV6-8 to TRBJ1-1; D call uncertain. Trimming shortened V by 4 bases and J by 4 bases, and 13 bases separated the two germline ends. Germline V CDR1 and CDR2: MNHGY, SAAAGT. The CDR3 has 14 amino acids. This CDR3 is CASSSSQSGTEAFF. The CDR3 bases are TGTGCCAGCAGTTCCAGCCAATCGGGCACTGAAGCTTTCTTT.